The rows below give T cell receptor beta chains drawn from one sample of a study of blood T cell repertoires in COVID-19. Profiled with immunoSEQ multiplex PCR; TCRdb holds only in-frame clones, not every one. The table records 380,000 or so clones, 70% to 90% of them present only once. Sequencing used PBMCs or T cells enriched from blood (not recorded which). The source is a woman aged 25 to 39 with acute COVID-19. Both conserved end residues are part of each CDR3. The D gene is left open where the match is weak. Size values are once, few and many counts, or a class for expanded clones, and some rows have none.

clone_size d_call j_call v_call cdr3_length cdr3_aa cdr3_nt
- TRBD2 TRBJ2-2 TRBV7-7 15 CASSPQRGGPGELFF TGTGCCAGCAGCCCCCAGCGGGGGGGCCCCGGGGAGCTGTTTTTT
- - TRBJ2-5 TRBV10-3 20 CAITPKWGTGLRRVQETQYF TGTGCCATCACCCCAAAGTGGGGAACAGGGTTGCGACGAGTGCAAGAGACCCAGTACTTC
- TRBD1 TRBJ2-7 TRBV5-1 15 CASSLVSGGLYEQYF TGCGCCAGCAGCTTGGTGTCAGGGGGCCTTTACGAGCAGTACTTC
- TRBD2 TRBJ2-2 TRBV9 14 CASSPSSGTGELFF TGTGCCAGCAGCCCATCTAGCGGCACCGGGGAGCTGTTTTTT
- - TRBJ1-4 TRBV14 15 CASSQRRGGREKLFF TGTGCCAGCAGCCAACGAAGGGGAGGCAGAGAAAAACTGTTTTTT
- TRBD2 TRBJ2-1 TRBV10-3 18 CAISELLAGVAGYNEQFF TGTGCCATCAGTGAGCTTCTAGCGGGGGTCGCGGGGTACAATGAGCAGTTCTTC
- TRBD1 TRBJ1-3 TRBV2 18 CASSPPRQGPTSGNTIYF TGTGCCAGCAGTCCCCCTAGACAGGGACCGACCTCTGGAAACACCATATATTTT
- - TRBJ1-1 TRBV19 14 CASCLRQLNTEAFF TGTGCCAGTTGCCTCCGACAGTTGAACACTGAAGCTTTCTTT
- - TRBJ1-2 TRBV7-9 12 CASSLAIRGYTF TGTGCCAGCAGCTTAGCGATACGGGGCTACACCTTC
- - TRBJ1-2 TRBV5-6 14 CASSLTGNNYGYTF TGTGCCAGCAGCTTAACGGGGAATAACTATGGCTACACCTTC
few - TRBJ1-4 TRBV21-1 17 CASMLELGRQRGEKLFF TGTGCCAGCATGCTGGAGTTGGGACGACAGCGGGGGGAAAAACTGTTTTTT
- - TRBJ2-1 TRBV9 11 CASSVSGEQFF TGTGCCAGCAGCGTTTCGGGTGAGCAGTTCTTC
- TRBD1 TRBJ2-5 TRBV5-1 14 CASSLLTGEETQYF TGCGCCAGCAGCTTGTTGACAGGGGAAGAGACCCAGTACTTC
once TRBD1 TRBJ2-5 TRBV29-1 14 CSVGQGLPEKTQYF TGCAGCGTCGGACAGGGACTTCCCGAGAAGACCCAGTACTTC
- TRBD1 TRBJ1-2 TRBV6-1 15 CASSELRGRNYGYTF TGTGCCAGCAGTGAACTCAGGGGGCGGAACTATGGCTACACCTTC
once TRBD1 TRBJ1-2 TRBV30 14 CAWRSPGQGTGYTF TGTGCCTGGCGGTCCCCGGGACAGGGGACTGGCTACACCTTC
- TRBD2 TRBJ2-5 TRBV10-3 15 CAISNSGGLKETQYF TGTGCCATCTCTAATAGCGGGGGTCTTAAAGAGACCCAGTACTTC
- - TRBJ1-1 TRBV27 16 CASSLSLGLGNTEAFF TGTGCCAGCAGTTTATCGCTGGGGCTGGGGAACACTGAAGCTTTCTTT
once TRBD1 TRBJ1-1 TRBV10-3 14 CAISQQGALTEAFF TGTGCCATCAGTCAGCAGGGGGCCCTAACTGAAGCTTTCTTT
- TRBD1 TRBJ1-2 TRBV7-2 14 CASSLDRGPYGYTF TGTGCCAGCAGCTTAGACAGGGGTCCCTATGGCTACACCTTC
- - TRBJ2-7 TRBV2 14 CASSDRRVSYEQYF TGTGCCAGCAGTGACAGACGGGTTTCCTACGAGCAGTACTTC
- - TRBJ1-1 TRBV19 16 CASSIEGLGVDTEAFF TGTGCCAGTAGTATAGAAGGGTTAGGGGTAGACACTGAAGCTTTCTTT
once - TRBJ2-7 TRBV7-8 13 CASSRAGAYEQYF TGTGCCAGCAGCCGGGCCGGGGCCTACGAGCAGTACTTC
- - TRBJ2-2 TRBV11-3 15 CASSSIQGEAGELFF TGTGCCAGCAGCTCCATACAGGGAGAAGCCGGGGAGCTGTTTTTT
- TRBD2 TRBJ2-3 TRBV5-6 15 CASSGGLAVTDTQYF TGTGCCAGCAGCGGGGGACTAGCGGTCACAGATACGCAGTATTTT
once TRBD1 TRBJ1-2 TRBV6-2/TRBV6-3 12 CASSPGGYGYTF TGTGCCAGCAGTCCAGGGGGCTATGGCTACACCTTC
once - TRBJ1-1 TRBV9 14 CASSVAGGRTEAFF TGTGCCAGCAGCGTAGCTGGGGGGAGGACTGAAGCTTTCTTT
once TRBD2 TRBJ2-2 TRBV6-5 15 CASSRTSGGTGELFF TGTGCCAGCAGTCGGACTAGCGGGGGAACCGGGGAGCTGTTTTTT
- TRBD2 TRBJ2-1 TRBV7-3 16 CASSTRTSGYYNEQFF TGTGCCAGCAGCACAAGGACTAGCGGGTACTACAATGAGCAGTTCTTC
- TRBD1 TRBJ1-1 TRBV7-8 15 CASSLDGTGFSEAFF TGTGCCAGCAGCTTAGACGGGACAGGGTTCTCGGAAGCTTTCTTT
- - TRBJ2-1 TRBV6-5 13 CASAGQKNNEQFF TGTGCCAGCGCCGGACAGAAAAACAATGAGCAGTTCTTC
once TRBD1 TRBJ1-6 TRBV2 16 CASTTRLQGAGSPLHF TGTGCCAGCACCACCCGATTACAGGGGGCAGGGTCACCCCTCCACTTT
- - TRBJ1-1 TRBV19 12 CASSGRGTEAFF TGTGCCAGTAGCGGACGAGGGACTGAAGCTTTCTTT
- TRBD1 TRBJ1-5 TRBV24-1 15 CATSDPGQPLEPQHF TGTGCCACCAGTGACCCGGGACAGCCACTGGAGCCCCAGCATTTT
- - TRBJ1-1 TRBV6-6 14 CASSTDGKNTEAFF TGTGCCAGCAGTACCGACGGGAAGAACACTGAAGCTTTCTTT
- - TRBJ1-5 TRBV6-1 16 CASSAPGYRAGQPQHF TGTGCCAGCAGTGCCCCAGGGTACAGGGCCGGGCAGCCCCAGCATTTT
- - TRBJ1-1 TRBV3-1/TRBV3-2 15 CASSPGSKPNTEAFF TGTGCCAGCAGCCCCGGGTCCAAACCAAACACTGAAGCTTTCTTT